This TCR beta chain was observed in a study of T cells in localized non-small cell lung cancer (dated by TCRdb to 2020 to 2021). Background on the whole study: T cell repertoires of 200 to 250 early-stage NSCLC patients were analyzed, with tumors being compared against uninvolved tumor-adjacent lungs. The cohort comprised around 240 treatment-naïve NSCLC patients with resected, localized lung tumors. A mean age of around 69 years was recorded for the NSCLC patients, of whom approximately 130 were male and around 100 were female.

General conclusions and limits of the study: Higher T cell density in blood was associated with longer overall survival, whereas higher clonality in adjacent lung was associated with shorter survival. A median of around 57 of the top 100 tumor clones turned up in the paired uninvolved adjacent lung, and 25 to 30 of those clones also ranked among the top 100 of that same adjacent lung. Since the design was exploratory, TCR variables were selected using unadjusted p-values with no false-discovery rate correction. Because multi-region tumor sequencing was not performed, intratumor heterogeneity could not be ruled out. Uninvolved tumor-adjacent lung showed the highest T cell clonality, higher than tumor, which suggests more focused antigenic responses in the uninvolved tumor-adjacent lung.

In the germline V gene (reference sequence), CDR1 corresponds to LNHDA and CDR2 to SQIVND. V lost 3 bases and J lost 6 bases, and the count of bases not matched to a germline gene is 5. CDR3 length: 16 amino acids, cysteine to phenylalanine. Of the read, only the CDR3 DNA is kept; its 48 bases are in frame from base 1. At diagnosis, tumor, uninvolved tumor-adjacent lung and peripheral blood were collected and then preserved as a mix of FFPE and fresh-frozen material. For TCR repertoire profiling, blood samples were analyzed as peripheral blood mononuclear cells. Notes on this clone: The antigen it binds to is not known. No base quality values were provided; no much bigger clone lies one nucleotide off.

TCR beta CDR3 regions were sequenced from DNA using the immunoSEQ Assay. The study's processing was this. T cell density was computed as TCR beta template counts normalized to usable DNA estimated by amplifying housekeeping genes. Richness was estimated with the preseqR package, extrapolating to 400,000 templates for PBMC samples and 120,000 templates for tissue samples. Clonality was defined by subtracting Pielou's evenness from one. Tissue-enriched TCRs were identified by differential abundance testing using productive amino-acid clonotypes, minimum total count 5 and alpha 0.1. The Jaccard Index and the Morisita Overlap Index were used to measure repertoire overlap between compartments. TCR beta CDR3s were clustered by GLIPH together with public tetramer-defined viral CDR3s, and at least three viral sequences plus V-gene enrichment were required for viral motifs. The source is immuneACCESS, and TCRdb retained only in-frame sequences with V and J called. Part of the clones is not carried over; for the studies checked, unresolved V genes explain less than half of this, and the remainder is unexplained. Clonal size and the V and J genes are those of that table, whereas D and trimming came from the DNA. Present in this sample are about 27,000 clones, around 91% of which were seen just once. The ten largest account for roughly 0.99% of the sample.

The sequenced sample was peripheral blood, obtained before any cancer treatment. The sequence was obtained from a woman aged 35 to 70 with stage I lung adenocarcinoma. The V and J genes are TRBV19 and TRBJ2-2; 12 bases in between match TRBD2. This receptor has the CDR3 CASSMASGGGAGELFF. Read as DNA, the sequence is TGTGCCAGTAGTATGGCTAGCGGGGGGGGCGCCGGGGAGCTGTTTTTT. Joined to the reference TRBV19 and TRBJ2-2 proteins, this CDR3 gives the full variable domain: DGGITQSPKYLFRKEGQNVTLSCEQNLNHDAMYWYRQDPGQGLRLIYYSQIVNDFQKGDIAEGYSVSREKKESFPLTVTSAQKNPTAFYLCASSMASGGGAGELFFGEGSRLTVL.